What follows are 8 T cell receptor beta chains derived from one specimen sequenced in a study of spatial heterogeneity in lung cancer. Time point noted: blood at routine non-recurrence follow-up after resection. The input material, whole RNA from tumor, nontumor lung or frozen PBMC, was sequenced unsorted. A single record per CDR3 protein comes from TCRdb applying MiXCR to the 5' RACE reads. The sample holds more than 95,000 distinct CDR3 sequences, 9% to 15% seen once. The source material was PBMCs, sampled at follow-up. Receptors originate from a male donor with early-stage non-small cell lung cancer.

This clonotype was seen more than once but under ten times. The chain uses TRBV20-1 and TRBJ1-5; 7 positions match TRBD1. Germline CDR1 DFQATT, CDR2 SNEGSKA (reference sequence). The trim removed 3 bases at V and 0 bases at J, leaving 2 bases unmatched. The CDR3 is 14 amino acids. The DNA of the CDR3 is TGCAGTGCTAGTCAGGGGGATAGCAATCAGCCCCAGCATTTT. This translates into CSASQGDSNQPQHF.

The chain uses TRBV20-1 and TRBJ1-3, with no clear D. The CDR3 extends over 14 amino acids. Germline CDR1 is DFQATT and CDR2 is SNEGSKA (reference sequence). Trimming removed 4 bases from V and 3 bases from J, with 13 bases in between. The CDR3 nucleotides are TGCAGTGCTACTTATCATGGTAGTGGAAACACCATATATTTT. It codes for CSATYHGSGNTIYF.

This clonotype showed up just a few times. The chain carries TRBV5-4 and TRBJ1-6, with a possible D match to TRBD1 (6 bases). The CDR3 extends over 15 amino acids. Trimming pared 0 bases from V and 6 bases from J, leaving 10 bases between. Germline CDR1 and CDR2: SGHNT and YYREEE (reference sequence). The CDR3 reads CASSLGGGGNSPLHF. For the CDR3, the DNA is TGTGCCAGCAGCTTGGGCGGAGGGGGTAATTCACCCCTCCACTTT.

There are a few counts of this clonotype. The rearrangement links TRBV6-1 to TRBJ1-5; no reliable D call. V was pared by 0 bases and J by 4 bases, with 16 bases between. The CDR3 runs 17 residues. Germline CDR1 reads MNHNS; CDR2 reads SASEGT. CDR3 DNA: TGTGCCAGCAGTGAAGCGCTTGTTATGAACAGAAATCAGCCCCAGCATTTT. Its protein product is CASSEALVMNRNQPQHF.

This chain joins TRBV28 and TRBJ1-6, with 10 positions matching TRBD1. Trimming took 6 bases from V and 10 from J; bases not matched to a gene: 9. This CDR3 is 15 amino acids long. From germline, CDR1 is MDHEN and CDR2 SYDVKM. The CDR3 is CASRARGTGVSPLHF. The CDR3 nucleotides read TGTGCCAGCAGAGCTCGGGGGACAGGGGTGTCACCCCTCCACTTT. Drawing the rest from reference TRBV28 and TRBJ1-6, the complete variable domain is DVKVTQSSRYLVKRTGEKVFLECVQDMDHENMFWYRQDPGLGLRLIYFSYDVKMKEKGDIPEGYSVSREKKERFSLILESASTNQTSMYLCASRARGTGVSPLHFGNGTRLTVT.

This rearrangement joins TRBV10-3 to TRBJ1-5, with 9 bases fitting TRBD1. Trimming took 4 bases from V and 5 from J; bases not matched to a gene: 12. There are 17 residues in the CDR3. Germline V lookup: CDR1 ENHRY, CDR2 SYGVKD. The CDR3 protein is CAISGSSGTGIDQPQHF. The DNA of the CDR3 is TGTGCCATCAGTGGTAGCTCCGGGACAGGGATAGATCAGCCCCAGCATTTT.

This clonotype was seen many times. The genes are TRBV20-1 and TRBJ2-1, with TRBD2 matching 9 bases. The CDR3 runs 17 residues. Germline CDR1 reads DFQATT; CDR2 reads SNEGSKA (reference sequence). V was clipped by 3 bases and J by 4 bases; unmatched bases: 13. The CDR3 DNA reads TGCAGTGCTAGTGGTCGGGTAGCGGGGGTACCTTACAATGAGCAGTTCTTC. Residues: CSASGRVAGVPYNEQFF.

This rearrangement joins TRBV12-3 or TRBV12-4 to TRBJ1-6, with D possibly being TRBD1 (6 bases). The CDR3 consists of 15 residues. V lost 5 bases and J lost 5, with 13 bases in between. As DNA, the CDR3 is TGTGCCAGCAGTCCGGGGCAGGGGAATAATTCACCCCTCCACTTT. Protein product: CASSPGQGNNSPLHF.